Each of the 14 T cell receptor beta chains below was sequenced from the same sample in a study of T cells in Graves' hyperthyroidism and ophthalmopathy. Amplification of TCR beta CDR3 regions was performed using RNA transcripts as template. When the TCR CDR3 underwent first-round RT-PCR, the HTBI primer set was used. MiXCR, applied by TCRdb to the multiplex PCR reads, yields one record per CDR3 protein. The sample gives just over 550,000 distinct CDR3 sequences, 46% of which show up once; 8.2% is in the top ten. The sample consisted of peripheral blood or thyroid tissue (not recorded which). The receptors originated from a woman aged 18-29 years with Graves' hyperthyroidism.

In this sample, this clonotype turned up a few times. The J gene is TRBJ2-7, the V gene TRBV29-1; TRBD1 matches at 8 bases. V lost 0 bases, J lost 4 bases, and 11 bases stayed unmatched. Per the germline V gene, CDR1 is SQVTM and CDR2 is ANQGSEA. The CDR3 extends over 16 amino acids. CDR3 sequence reads: CSVEDETGESPYEQYF. The CDR3 DNA is TGCAGCGTTGAAGACGAGACAGGGGAGTCTCCGTACGAGCAGTACTTC.

This clonotype appeared a few times. The chain uses TRBV7-8 and TRBJ2-5, with TRBD2 as a possible D gene (6 bases). Per the germline V gene, CDR1 is SGHVS and CDR2 is FQNEAQ. With 4 bases removed from V and 5 bases from J, the gap between germline ends came to 14 bases. This CDR3 is 14 amino acids long. The CDR3 DNA reads TGTGCCAGCAGCTACGGCGGCGGGGAGGAGACCCAGTACTTC. This sequence encodes CASSYGGGEETQYF.

This clonotype has ten or more counts. V gene TRBV7-6 combines with J gene TRBJ1-4; the D is unclear. The CDR3 is 14 amino acids. The germline V gene has CDR1 SGHVS and CDR2 FNYEAQ. V was clipped by 7 bases and J by 8 bases, with 17 bases between them. CDR3 in DNA: TGTGCCAGCACCCGAGACACAATACCCGAAAAACTGTTTTTT. Residues: CASTRDTIPEKLFF.

The V call is TRBV19, the J call TRBJ2-7; TRBD2 matches 11 bases. CDR1 is LNHDA, CDR2 SQIVND, per germline (reference sequence). The length of the CDR3 is 15 residues. The ends lost 3 bases at V and 4 bases at J; junction bases unmatched: 5. This chain's CDR3 is CASSISASGRYEQYF. The CDR3 region has the DNA TGTGCCAGTAGTATCTCAGCTAGCGGGAGGTACGAGCAGTACTTC.

This clonotype has only a few counts. The chain employs TRBV12-3 or TRBV12-4 and TRBJ2-7; no clear D. V lost 5 bases and J lost 10, with 12 bases in between. This CDR3 comprises 11 residues. For the CDR3, the DNA is TGTGCCAGCAGTGTCTCTACGGTTCAGTACTTC. This gives the protein CASSVSTVQYF.

This clonotype was seen many times. The chain carries TRBV15 and TRBJ1-5; D is ambiguous. This CDR3 contains 12 residues. Germline-derived CDR1 and CDR2 are LNHNV and YYDKDF (reference sequence). Trimming shortened V by 1 base and J by 13 bases, and 11 bases separated the two germline ends. The CDR3 protein is CATSRVRTRQHF. CDR3 nucleotide sequence: TGTGCCACCAGCAGAGTAAGGACCCGTCAGCATTTT.

The rearrangement links TRBV7-2 to TRBJ2-3; D possibly matches TRBD1 or TRBD2 (5 bases each). The germline V gene has CDR1 SGHTA and CDR2 FQGNSA. This CDR3 has 12 amino acids. Trimming removed 8 bases from V and 4 bases from J, with 10 bases in between. CDR3 amino acids: CASAVGADTQYF. Here the CDR3 DNA reads TGTGCCAGCGCCGTGGGGGCAGATACGCAGTATTTT.

This clonotype was recorded only once. V gene TRBV4-2 combines with J gene TRBJ1-5; 8 bases line up with TRBD1. Germline-derived CDR1 and CDR2 are LGHNA and YNFKEQ. The CDR3 contains 16 residues. V was pared by 4 bases and J by 0 bases, with 5 bases of the junction left unmatched. The DNA for the CDR3 is TGTGCCAGCAGCCGGGACAGGAGTAATAGCAATCAGCCCCAGCATTTT. It codes for CASSRDRSNSNQPQHF.

The chain is built from TRBV2 and TRBJ2-5; 7 nucleotides match TRBD1. The germline gives CDR1 SNHLY, CDR2 FYNNEI. The CDR3 runs 14 residues. The trim removed 7 bases at V and 1 base at J, leaving 6 bases unmatched. The CDR3 sequence: CASKQQGSQETQYF. The DNA for the CDR3 is TGTGCCAGCAAACAACAGGGGAGCCAAGAGACCCAGTACTTC.

This clonotype was recorded at least ten times. This chain connects TRBV7-8 to TRBJ2-7, with no clear D. V shed 5 bases and J shed 4 bases, with 9 bases lying between them. This CDR3 is 12 amino acids long. Germline CDR1 and CDR2: SGHVS and FQNEAQ. CDR3 DNA sequence: TGTGCCAGCAGCATGGACGGATACGAGCAGTACTTC. It is translated as CASSMDGYEQYF.

Many counts were recorded for this clonotype. The chain has TRBV14 and TRBJ1-1; tentatively, D is TRBD1 (5 bases). The CDR3 covers 14 residues. Germline V gene data show CDR1 as SGHDN and CDR2 as FVKESK. The V end was cut by 3 bases, the J end by 1 base, with 9 bases between. The CDR3 sequence is CASSQGVGNTEAFF. As DNA, the CDR3 is TGTGCCAGCAGCCAGGGGGTAGGGAACACTGAAGCTTTCTTT.

This clonotype was seen a few times. V and J are TRBV2 and TRBJ1-5, with a possible D match to TRBD1 (6 bases). The CDR3 runs to 13 residues. Germline loops: CDR1 SNHLY, CDR2 FYNNEI. V was shortened by 5 bases and J by 7 bases, with 12 bases between the two germline ends. CDR3 sequence (DNA): TGTGCCAGCAGTTACAAGGGGGAACAGCCCCAGCATTTT. Translated, it gives CASSYKGEQPQHF.

The chain is built from TRBV6-1 and TRBJ2-5; no clear D gene. Trimming stripped 3 bases from V and 13 bases from J, with 3 bases between. Germline V gene sequence: CDR1 MNHNS, CDR2 SASEGT. The CDR3 has 8 amino acids. This CDR3 is CASSDLYF. CDR3 coding DNA: TGTGCCAGCAGTGACCTGTACTTC.

J is TRBJ2-7 and V is TRBV19; 7 bases line up with TRBD2. V was pared by 5 bases and J by 2 bases, with 6 bases of the junction left unmatched. Per the germline V gene, CDR1 is LNHDA and CDR2 is SQIVND (reference sequence). This CDR3 spans 14 amino acids. The CDR3 bases are TGTGCCAGTAGTGCCCGACTAGCTACCTACGAGCAGTACTTC. This sequence encodes CASSARLATYEQYF.